This T cell receptor beta chain was captured in a study of Tregs in tolerant kidney transplant recipients. The V and J ends lost 3 bases and 4 bases respectively, with 14 bases between them. Germline CDR1 LNHNV, CDR2 YYDKDF (reference sequence). CDR3 size: 15 residues. TCRdb's copy holds only in-frame clones and misses some; the assay was immunoSEQ multiplex PCR. The sample has 75,000 to 100,000 clones; roughly 92% are singletons. Unstimulated regulatory T cells (CD4+CD25+CD127-), CD4+CD25- non-regulatory cells, CD4 and CD8 cells were FACS-sorted from thawed PBMCs. The chain couples TRBV15 to TRBJ2-3; the D gene is possibly TRBD1 (7 bases). The specimen was CD8+ T cells from blood. The clonotype originates from a human donor in good health. The CDR3 nucleotides are TGTGCCACCAGCAGCGGTGACAGGGAGGCAGATACGCAGTATTTT. This sequence encodes CATSSGDREADTQYF.